This T cell receptor beta chain originates from a study of blood T cell repertoires in COVID-19. Study details: COVID-19 samples, acute and convalescent, were from the United States, Italy and Spain. T cells, B-cell-depleted T cells, or PBMCs provided the cDNA or gDNA that served as material.

Authors' data handling: Estimates of nucleated cell counts were drawn from the amplification of reference gene primers. The assay was immunoSEQ multiplex PCR, and TCRdb's table has in-frame clones only and misses some. V and J calls and clone size are those listed in that table; D and trimming were worked out from the DNA. The data show about 520,000 clones, approximately 83% seen once. The sequence derives from a human donor in a cohort sampled during active COVID-19. Specimen: peripheral blood.

CDR3 coding DNA: TGTGCCAGCAGCATAGGACAGGGGGCTGCTGGGGCCAACGTCCTGACTTTC. Translated, it gives CASSIGQGAAGANVLTF. The rearrangement joins TRBV7-9 to TRBJ2-6, with 11 bases identical to TRBD1. The V gene end was trimmed by 5 bases and the J gene end by 2 bases; junction bases not matched to a gene: 5. This CDR3 has 17 amino acids. Per the germline V gene, CDR1 is SEHNR and CDR2 is FQNEAQ (reference sequence). The variable domain in full, completed from reference TRBV7-9 and TRBJ2-6, reads DTGVSQNPRHKITKRGQNVTFRCDPISEHNRLYWYRQTLGQGPEFLTYFQNEAQLEKSRLLSDRFSAERPKGSFSTLEIQRTEQGDSAMYLCASSIGQGAAGANVLTFGAGSRLTVL.